This T cell receptor (beta chain) was captured in a study of blood T cell repertoires in COVID-19. Overall study: The United States, Italy and Spain were the sources of the acute and convalescent COVID-19 samples.

V lost 5 bases to trimming and J lost 3 bases; unmatched junction nucleotides: 12. Germline lookup yields CDR1 MNHEY and CDR2 SVGEGT. The CDR3 length is 17 residues. In the source study's methods: Amplification of reference gene primers provided the estimated nucleated cell counts. Sequencing used immunoSEQ multiplex PCR; TCRdb keeps in-frame clones, though not all of them. The DNA gave D and trimming, while V, J and clone size come from that table. The sample includes under 250,000 clones, approximately 86% seen only once; the top ten take 2.5% to 3%. Individuals aged about 18 to 100 years were recruited from roughly 23 US areas. Each participant's cohort was designated according to participant-reported clinical history.

The chain joins TRBV6-2 or TRBV6-3 to TRBJ1-1; TRBD1 matches 10 bases. This receptor was obtained from a woman younger than 45 with acute COVID-19. The sample consisted of PBMCs or T cells enriched from blood (not recorded which). CDR3 protein: CASSVTGTGAPDTEAFF. In nucleotides, the CDR3 is TGTGCCAGCAGTGTCACCGGGACAGGGGCCCCGGACACTGAAGCTTTCTTT.